This T cell receptor (beta chain) was sequenced during a study of blood T cells in healthy people across ages. Ranging in age from about 6 to 100, the donors were healthy Caucasian individuals from Russia. A minimum of 5.5 micrograms of total RNA was extracted per sample. The authors ran a second PCR of about 7 to 11 cycles using a sample-barcoded 5' primer and a J-beta primer mix. TCRdb passed the 5' RACE reads through MiXCR, listing each CDR3 protein once. This sample has hundreds of thousands of distinct CDR3 sequences, with about 56% found just once. The CDR3 is 16 residues long. V lost 5 bases, J lost 7 bases, and 12 bases stayed unmatched. CDR1 is MDHEN and CDR2 is SYDVKM in the germline V gene.

This sequence joins TRBV28 and TRBJ2-1; 9 positions match TRBD2. The sample consisted of blood. The source is a man aged 40-55 years in good health. The CDR3 is CASSQAAGGGANEQFF. The CDR3 coding sequence is TGTGCCAGCAGTCAAGCCGCGGGCGGGGGGGCAAATGAGCAGTTCTTC. Full variable domain (rest looked up from reference TRBV28 and TRBJ2-1): DVKVTQSSRYLVKRTGEKVFLECVQDMDHENMFWYRQDPGLGLRLIYFSYDVKMKEKGDIPEGYSVSREKKERFSLILESASTNQTSMYLCASSQAAGGGANEQFFGPGTRLTVL.